This T cell receptor beta chain was captured by sequencing in a study of human T cells and chemical hapten exposure. Study-wide context: Patients additionally received therapeutic doses of diphenylcyclopropenone on the scalp once a week, and this continued throughout the approximately 26-week study. Upper-back patches of 0.01% DPC were read at 6 days. Small discrepancies in pooled library volume mainly accounted for the varying TCR yields per sample.

V was cut by 4 bases and J by 2 bases, with 12 bases left in between. CDR3 length: 13 residues. CDR1 is SQVTM, CDR2 ANQGSEA, per germline. Individual cDNA molecules (in the library) carried attached unique molecular identifiers. TCRdb used MiXCR to reprocess the RACE reads, holding one entry per CDR3 protein. This sample yields 120,000 or so distinct CDR3 sequences, of which approximately 10% are seen a single time; under 2.5% belongs to the top ten. Time point meaning: patch test 3, about 24 weeks after DPC sensitization. The treatment denotes: therapeutic diphenylcyclopropenone sensitization with weekly scalp DPC.

The specimen comprised whole blood, sampled in connection with sensitization to the hapten diphenylcyclopropenone (DPC). The TCR was taken from a woman aged 50 to 60 with alopecia areata. Some clones in this sample may be carry-over from other donors' samples. The genes are TRBV29-1 and TRBJ2-7, with a weak D call TRBD2 (6 bases). Here the CDR3 DNA reads TGCAGCGTTGGGCGGGACGGCACCTACGAGCAGTACTTC. This codes for CSVGRDGTYEQYF.